This T cell receptor beta chain was identified in a study of cytomegalovirus exposure and HLA in healthy donors. The CDR3 is 17 amino acids. The V segment lost 5 bases and the J segment 3 bases; nucleotides outside the gene matches: 11. The germline gives CDR1 LNHDA, CDR2 SQIVND (reference sequence). The PCR employed 60 Vbeta primers together with 13 Jbeta primers. Here immunoSEQ multiplex PCR was the method, and the copy in TCRdb shows in-frame clones only, minus some. The sample has about 140,000 clones; about four fifths are singletons. V gene TRBV19 combines with J gene TRBJ1-5; TRBD1 aligns across 9 bases. The receptor was derived from a man under 40 in good health. Specimen: PBMCs. CDR3 region: CASSASGTGTFNQPQHF. CDR3 nucleotide sequence: TGTGCCAGTAGTGCTTCCGGGACAGGGACCTTCAATCAGCCCCAGCATTTT.